In this sample, the clone carrying this T cell receptor beta chain turned up many times. The data were taken from a study of identical twins. This CDR3 is built from 16 residues. V was trimmed by 0 bases and J by 2 bases, leaving 17 bases between them. Germline CDR1 reads DFQATT; CDR2 reads SNEGSKA (reference sequence). A single record per CDR3 protein comes from TCRdb applying MiXCR to the 5' RACE reads. This table holds hundreds of thousands of distinct CDR3 sequences, roughly 12% found once. This sample also appeared in a second study, on yellow fever vaccine responses in identical twins.

The chain combines TRBV20-1 with TRBJ2-7; tentative D call: TRBD2 (5 bases). The clonotype originates from a woman between 18 and 30 years old in good health. Sequencing was performed on PBMCs. CDR3 amino acids: CSARDGEGASPYEQYF. The DNA of the CDR3 is TGCAGTGCTAGAGATGGAGAGGGAGCCTCGCCCTACGAGCAGTACTTC.